This paragraph covers one TCR beta chain sequence. Its antigen is as yet unknown. The entirety of the isolated RNA underwent reverse transcription, so expressed TCRB transcripts were sequenced. Sequencing was performed with immunoSEQ multiplex PCR; in TCRdb, only in-frame clones are kept and a portion is missing. The sample comprises around 160,000 clones, 40% to 60% of which are singletons, and 0.35% to 0.45% rests with the top ten. The data were obtained in a study of beta chain features in type 1 diabetes. Study information: Across the samples, some 99 million sorted cells were examined in total. Study findings and constraints: VDJ junctions from patients with type 1 diabetes contained fewer insertions and more deletions. The naive, central memory and Treg TCRB repertoires looked more alike in patients than they did in healthy donors. When Type 1 diabetes patients were examined, their TCRB CDR3s proved moderately but significantly shorter in all four CD4+ subsets.

Material: Tregs from blood. This receptor was taken from a man between 18 and 35 years old in good health.

CDR3 sequence: CASSLVAFGLRRMNTEAFF. The CDR3 DNA sequence: TGTGCCAGCAGCTTAGTTGCTTTTGGACTGAGAAGAATGAACACTGAAGCTTTCTTT. The chain employs TRBV11-2 and TRBJ1-1; the D is unclear. Germline V gives CDR1 SGHAT, CDR2 FQNNGV. V shed 1 base and J shed 0 bases, with 21 bases lying between them. The CDR3 has 19 residues.